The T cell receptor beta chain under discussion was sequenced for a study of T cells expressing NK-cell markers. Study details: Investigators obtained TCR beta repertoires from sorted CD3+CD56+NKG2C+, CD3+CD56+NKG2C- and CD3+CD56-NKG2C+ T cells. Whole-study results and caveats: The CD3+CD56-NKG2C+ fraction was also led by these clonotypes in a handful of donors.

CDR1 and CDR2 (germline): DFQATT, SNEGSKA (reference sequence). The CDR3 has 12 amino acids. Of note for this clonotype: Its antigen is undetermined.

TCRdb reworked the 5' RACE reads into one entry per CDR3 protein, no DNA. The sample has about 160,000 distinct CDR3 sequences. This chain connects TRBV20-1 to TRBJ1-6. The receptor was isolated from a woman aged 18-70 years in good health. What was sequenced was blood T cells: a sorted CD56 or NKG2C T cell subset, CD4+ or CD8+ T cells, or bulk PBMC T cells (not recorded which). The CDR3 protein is CSARGQNSPLHF.